The source of this T cell receptor beta chain is a study of naive and memory T cell subsets. Study-level results: This RNA-based method may be sensitive to activation-related transcript changes.

This CDR3 comprises 12 residues. With 3 bases removed from V and 8 bases from J, the gap between germline ends came to 7 bases. Germline V gene lookup returns CDR1 LNHDA and CDR2 SQIVND (reference sequence). Blood and skin TCR RNA was reverse transcribed with alpha and beta constant primers. Ligated cDNA underwent four rounds of PCR with nested alpha and beta constant region primers and SP2. TCRdb re-analysed the 5' RACE reads in MiXCR, keeping a single row per CDR3 protein. The sample includes just over 25,000 distinct CDR3 sequences, approximately 22% of them seen just once. The sample holds many counts of this clonotype. Its cognate antigen is unknown. Whole blood, 2.5 ml, came from adult healthy volunteers.

The clonotype comes from a female donor in good health. The chain couples TRBV19 to TRBJ1-4; a possible D gene is TRBD1 (5 bases). DNA for the CDR3: TGTGCCAGTAGTATCAGGGCCGAAAAACTGTTTTTT. It is translated as CASSIRAEKLFF.